The T cell receptor beta chain under discussion was sequenced for a study of Ad26.COV2.S vaccination and SARS-CoV-2 variants. The data were produced by immunoSEQ multiplex PCR, yet TCRdb's version contains in-frame clones alone and is incomplete. The profile shows 300,000 to 450,000 clones, roughly 94% of them singletons. General observations from the study: Greater spike-specific TCR breadth was seen in vaccine recipients than in placebo recipients. Substantial breadth in spike-specific CD8+ and CD4+ T cell responses was reportedly seen after vaccination. Possible underestimation of total T cell responses by the TCR breadth and depth analyses was noted. Vaccinees and placebo recipients showed similar non-spike TCR breadth.

V was cut by 5 bases and J by 5 bases, with 19 bases left in between. This CDR3 contains 15 residues. Germline CDR1 reads MNHEY; CDR2 reads SMNVEV (reference sequence). Concerning this clone itself: Its specificity is unknown.

Here the sequenced sample was peripheral blood, taken after recovery from COVID-19. The chain employs TRBV27 and TRBJ2-7; D might be TRBD2 (6 bases). The source is a human donor who had recovered from COVID-19. The CDR3 spells CASSPSPGVLNEQYF. The CDR3 DNA follows: TGTGCCAGCAGTCCAAGTCCGGGGGTTCTAAACGAGCAGTACTTC.